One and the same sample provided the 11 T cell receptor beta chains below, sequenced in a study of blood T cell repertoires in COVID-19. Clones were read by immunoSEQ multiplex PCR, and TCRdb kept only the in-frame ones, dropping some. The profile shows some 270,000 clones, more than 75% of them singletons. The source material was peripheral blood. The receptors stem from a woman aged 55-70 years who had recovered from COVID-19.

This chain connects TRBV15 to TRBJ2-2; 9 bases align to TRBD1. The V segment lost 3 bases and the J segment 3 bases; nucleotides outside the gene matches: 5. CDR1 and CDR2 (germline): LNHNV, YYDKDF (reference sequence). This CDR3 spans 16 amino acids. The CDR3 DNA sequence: TGTGCCACCAGCAGGGCCGGGACAGGGCACACCGGGGAGCTGTTTTTT. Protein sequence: CATSRAGTGHTGELFF.

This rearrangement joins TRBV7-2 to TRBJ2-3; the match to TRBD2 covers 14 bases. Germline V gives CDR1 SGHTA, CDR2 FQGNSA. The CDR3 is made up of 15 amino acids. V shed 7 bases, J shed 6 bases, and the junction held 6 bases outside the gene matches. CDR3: CASKETSGGVDTQYF. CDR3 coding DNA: TGTGCCAGCAAAGAGACTAGCGGGGGGGTGGATACGCAGTATTTT.

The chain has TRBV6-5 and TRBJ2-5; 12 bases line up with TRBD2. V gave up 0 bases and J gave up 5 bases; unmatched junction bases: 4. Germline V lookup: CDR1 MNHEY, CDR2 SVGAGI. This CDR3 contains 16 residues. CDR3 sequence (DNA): TGTGCCAGCAGTTACTCCCTAGCGGGGGGGCTGGAGACCCAGTACTTC. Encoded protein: CASSYSLAGGLETQYF.

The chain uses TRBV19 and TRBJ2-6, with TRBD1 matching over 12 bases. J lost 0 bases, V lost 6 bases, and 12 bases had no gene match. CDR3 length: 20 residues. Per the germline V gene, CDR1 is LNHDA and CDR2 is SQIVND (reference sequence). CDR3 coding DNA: TGTGCCAGTAGCCGCTGGGACAGGGGGCCGCCAAGCTCTGGGGCCAACGTCCTGACTTTC. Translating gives CASSRWDRGPPSSGANVLTF.

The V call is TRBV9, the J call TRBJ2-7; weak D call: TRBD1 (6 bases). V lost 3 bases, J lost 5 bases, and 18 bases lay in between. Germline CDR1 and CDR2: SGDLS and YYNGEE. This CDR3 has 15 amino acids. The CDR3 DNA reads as TGTGCCAGCAGCGCGGGCCGGGACACACGCCACGAGCAGTACTTC. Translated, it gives CASSAGRDTRHEQYF.

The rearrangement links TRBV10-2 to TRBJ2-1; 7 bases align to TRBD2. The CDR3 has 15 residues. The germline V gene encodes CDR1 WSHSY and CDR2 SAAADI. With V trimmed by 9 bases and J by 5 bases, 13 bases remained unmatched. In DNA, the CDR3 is TGCGCCAGTCAAACCTATGGGGCGGGGGACAATGAGCAGTTCTTC. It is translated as CASQTYGAGDNEQFF.

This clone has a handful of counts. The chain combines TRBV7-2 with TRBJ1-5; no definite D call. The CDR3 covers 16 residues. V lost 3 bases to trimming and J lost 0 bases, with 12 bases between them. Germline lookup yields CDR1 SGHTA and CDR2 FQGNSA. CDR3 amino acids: CASSFDGRYSNQPQHF. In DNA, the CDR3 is TGTGCCAGCAGCTTTGATGGCAGATATAGCAATCAGCCCCAGCATTTT.

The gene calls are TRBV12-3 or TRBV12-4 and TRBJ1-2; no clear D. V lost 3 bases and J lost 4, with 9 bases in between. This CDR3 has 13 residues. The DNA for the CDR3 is TGTGCCAGCAGTTTTGGGCAGCCCTATGGCTACACCTTC. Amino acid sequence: CASSFGQPYGYTF.

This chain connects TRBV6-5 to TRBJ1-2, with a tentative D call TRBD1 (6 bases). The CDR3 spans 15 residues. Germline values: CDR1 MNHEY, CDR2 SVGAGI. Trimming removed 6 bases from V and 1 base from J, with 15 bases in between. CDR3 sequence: CASSRGHLLNYGYTF. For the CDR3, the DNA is TGTGCCAGCAGCCGGGGACATCTCCTTAACTATGGCTACACCTTC.

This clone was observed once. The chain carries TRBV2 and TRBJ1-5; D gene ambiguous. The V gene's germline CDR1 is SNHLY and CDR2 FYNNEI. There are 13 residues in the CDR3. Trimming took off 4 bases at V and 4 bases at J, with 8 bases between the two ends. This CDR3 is CASSGGTNQPQHF. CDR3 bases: TGTGCCAGCAGTGGAGGCACGAATCAGCCCCAGCATTTT. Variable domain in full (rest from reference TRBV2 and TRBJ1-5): EPEVTQTPSHQVTQMGQEVILRCVPISNHLYFYWYRQILGQKVEFLVSFYNNEISEKSEIFDDQFSVERPDGSNFTLKIRSTKLEDSAMYFCASSGGTNQPQHFGDGTRLSIL.

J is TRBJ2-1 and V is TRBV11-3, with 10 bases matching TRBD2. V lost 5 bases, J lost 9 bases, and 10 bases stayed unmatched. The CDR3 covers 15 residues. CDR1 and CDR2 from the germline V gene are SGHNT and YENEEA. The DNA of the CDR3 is TGTGCCAGCAGCCCATCCAGCGGGGGGGCGGGTGAGCAGTTCTTC. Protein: CASSPSSGGAGEQFF.